This is a list of T cell receptor beta chains from one sample in a study of post-analysis software for immune sequencing data. In TCRdb, the PCR reads were re-called with MiXCR into one record per CDR3 protein. The top ten hold about 5.6% of the sample, which has more than 500,000 distinct CDR3 sequences, around a third seen once. The sample comprised blood. The origin of the receptors is a girl aged 2-17 years with multiple sclerosis. The CDR3 runs from the conserved cysteine through the conserved F or W. A D gene is named only where the DNA matches it firmly. Where a row states a size, it is once, few, many or the class of an expanded clone; other rows omit it.

V	size	J	D	length	DNA	CDR3
TRBV10-1	-	TRBJ2-3	TRBD2	15	TGCGCCAGCAGTGAGTTTGGACTAGACACAGATACGCAGTATTTT	CASSEFGLDTDTQYF
TRBV20-1	few	TRBJ1-2	-	11	TGCAGTGCTAGGCAGCAGTATGGCTACACCTTC	CSARQQYGYTF
TRBV5-1	-	TRBJ2-7	TRBD1	15	TGCGCCAGCAGCTCCCTAGGGACAGGGGACTACGAGCAGTACTTC	CASSSLGTGDYEQYF
TRBV18	-	TRBJ2-7	-	14	TGTGCCGCCTCCCCCGAGCGGACCTCCTACGAGCAGTACTTC	CAASPERTSYEQYF
TRBV20-1	-	TRBJ2-3	TRBD2	17	TGCAGTGCTAGAGACCCCTCTATGCGGGGGGCCACAGATACGCAGTATTTT	CSARDPSMRGATDTQYF
TRBV2	-	TRBJ2-5	TRBD2	16	TGTGCCAGCAGTGATACGCTAGCGGGGGGAAGGGAGACCCAGTACTTC	CASSDTLAGGRETQYF
TRBV20-1	few	TRBJ1-2	TRBD1	13	TGCAGCGCCAGACAGGGGAATCTCTATGGCTACACCTTC	CSARQGNLYGYTF
TRBV6-5	many	TRBJ1-2	-	11	TGTGCCACACAGGCCATCTATGGCTACACCTTC	CATQAIYGYTF
TRBV27	once	TRBJ1-4	-	16	TGTGCCAGCAGTTTAGAATTCGGACTTACTAATGAAAAACTGTTTTTT	CASSLEFGLTNEKLFF
TRBV20-1	-	TRBJ2-7	TRBD2	12	TGTAATCTAGCGGGGGCCGTCAATGAGCAGTACTTC	CNLAGAVNEQYF
TRBV7-2	-	TRBJ1-2	-	14	TGTGCCAGCAGCTTATTGGGGTCTCTCTATGGCTACACCTTC	CASSLLGSLYGYTF
TRBV5-5	-	TRBJ2-5	TRBD1	14	TGTGCCAGCAGCTTTACAGGGGCTGACAATGAGCAGTACTTC	CASSFTGADNEQYF
TRBV14	few	TRBJ2-5	-	16	TGTGCCAGCAGCCAAACCGGGACCCAACTCGGAGAGACCCAGTACTTC	CASSQTGTQLGETQYF
TRBV28	few	TRBJ2-1	-	14	TGTGCCAGCAGTCAATCGGGAACGGCTTTGACCCAGTTCTTC	CASSQSGTALTQFF
TRBV11-2	few	TRBJ2-3	-	15	TGTGCCAGCAACAAATGGGGTAGGAGCACAGATACGCAGTATTTT	CASNKWGRSTDTQYF
TRBV5-6	few	TRBJ2-5	-	15	TGTGCCAGCAGCCCAAACGGGGGTCCCCTGGAGACCCAGTACTTC	CASSPNGGPLETQYF
TRBV5-1	-	TRBJ2-1	-	16	TGCGCCAGCAGCTTGGCGGGGGCGAGGCCCTACAATGAGCAGTTCTTC	CASSLAGARPYNEQFF
TRBV20-1	few	TRBJ2-5	-	14	TGCAGTGCCCCGCCAATAGGGGCCCAAAAGACCCAGTACTTC	CSAPPIGAQKTQYF
TRBV7-8	many	TRBJ2-7	-	14	TGTGCCAGCAGCTTAGTCAGCTTGGGCTACGAGCAGTACTTC	CASSLVSLGYEQYF
TRBV7-2	-	TRBJ2-3	-	13	TGTGCCAGCTCACCCTCGCAGGGAGATACGCAGTATTTT	CASSPSQGDTQYF
TRBV4-2	-	TRBJ2-7	TRBD2	15	TGTGCCAGCAGCCAAGCCCCGGGACTAGACTACGAGCAGTACTTC	CASSQAPGLDYEQYF
TRBV15	-	TRBJ2-1	TRBD2	18	TGTGCCACCAGCAGATACCGCTTGACTAGCGGGGGGGCCATTGAGCAGTTCTTC	CATSRYRLTSGGAIEQFF
TRBV12-3/TRBV12-4	-	TRBJ2-4	-	12	TGTGCCAGCGGCCCCGTAGCGGAGCCCAAGTACTTC	CASGPVAEPKYF
TRBV20-1	-	TRBJ2-7	TRBD1	14	TGCAGTGCTAGGCCGGGACAGGGGAACTACGAGCAGTACTTC	CSARPGQGNYEQYF
TRBV20-1	few	TRBJ1-5	-	13	TGCAGTGCTAAAGGGGTGCCCGATCAGCCCCAGCATTTT	CSAKGVPDQPQHF
TRBV4-1	-	TRBJ2-2	-	14	TGTGCCAGCAGCCAAGGAGAGGACACCGGGGAGCTGTTTTTT	CASSQGEDTGELFF
TRBV29-1	few	TRBJ2-1	TRBD2	14	TGCAGCGTAAAACTAGCGGGGGGCTACAATGAGCAGTTCTTC	CSVKLAGGYNEQFF
TRBV21-1	-	TRBJ2-7	-	17	TGTGCCAGCAGCAAAGGAAAGGGTAGCGGCCCCTGTAACGAGCAGTACTTC	CASSKGKGSGPCNEQYF
TRBV5-1	-	TRBJ1-2	-	17	TGCGCCAGCAGCGGAAAGGACAGCCTCCATACTAACTATGGCCACACCTTC	CASSGKDSLHTNYGHTF
TRBV10-3	many	TRBJ2-1	-	15	TGTGCCATCCCTCTCCAACTAGCCTACCTGGGTGAGCAGTTCTTC	CAIPLQLAYLGEQFF